This note documents a single T cell receptor (beta chain) sequence. Its antigen has not been determined. No much larger clonotype is one base removed from it; base qualities were not supplied. For each enrolled patient, mismatch repair deficiency was established using either polymerase chain reaction or immunohistochemistry. TCR sequencing was carried out for a few patients who responded to pembrolizumab therapy. Pembrolizumab PD-1 blockade was prospectively tested in advanced mismatch repair-deficient cancers, regardless of tissue of origin, in the phase II trial. Peripheral blood T cell samples were gathered serially, both before PD-1 blockade started and at multiple time points afterward. The timing of each blood sample was reported as weeks after the first dose of pembrolizumab. Library creation used the immunoSEQ multiplex PCR assay. What TCRdb holds here is the immuneACCESS table cut down to in-frame rearrangements. Part of the clones is not present; checked against another copy, under half of the missing clones reflect an unresolved V gene, and the others are unexplained. The sample profile shows around 15,000 clones; 80% to 85% of them were found once. The top ten hold about 3.4% of the sample.

This specimen comes from a study of PD-1 blockade in mismatch repair-deficient tumors (dated by TCRdb to 2016 to 2017). In terms of the full investigation: Between late 2013 and late 2016, the trial enrolled 75 to 95 consecutive patients with approximately 13 types of mismatch repair-deficient cancer, all of whom had received prior treatment and were progressing. Tumor-associated T cell clones were tracked in the peripheral blood of patients responding to PD-1 blockade by deep sequencing of TCR CDR3 regions. Study-wide conclusions, independent of this receptor: Rapid expansion after pembrolizumab followed by contraction, generally before radiologic responses, was shown by tumor-resident clones, which were often undetectable in blood before treatment.

The CDR3 contains 14 residues, cysteine and phenylalanine counted. This entry keeps only the CDR3 DNA: 42 bases, framed from base 1. The germline V and J ends show losses of 7 bases and 4 bases respectively, and no gene match explains 7 bases of the junction. Per the germline V gene, SGDLS is the CDR1 and YYNGEE is the CDR2. The TCR sequence derives from an adult with mismatch repair-deficient cancer. The V gene is TRBV9 and the J gene is TRBJ2-1, with 8 bases matching TRBD2. The sample here was PBMCs, taken 4 weeks after starting pembrolizumab. The CDR3 region has the sequence CASGSGSSYNEQFF. The bases are TGTGCCAGCGGGAGCGGGAGCTCGTACAATGAGCAGTTCTTC. The full variable domain, with segments outside the CDR3 supplied by the reference TRBV9 and TRBJ2-1 proteins, appears as DSGVTQTPKHLITATGQRVTLRCSPRSGDLSVYWYQQSLDQGLQFLIQYYNGEERAKGNILERFSAQQFPDLHSELNLSSLELGDSALYFCASGSGSSYNEQFFGPGTRLTVL.